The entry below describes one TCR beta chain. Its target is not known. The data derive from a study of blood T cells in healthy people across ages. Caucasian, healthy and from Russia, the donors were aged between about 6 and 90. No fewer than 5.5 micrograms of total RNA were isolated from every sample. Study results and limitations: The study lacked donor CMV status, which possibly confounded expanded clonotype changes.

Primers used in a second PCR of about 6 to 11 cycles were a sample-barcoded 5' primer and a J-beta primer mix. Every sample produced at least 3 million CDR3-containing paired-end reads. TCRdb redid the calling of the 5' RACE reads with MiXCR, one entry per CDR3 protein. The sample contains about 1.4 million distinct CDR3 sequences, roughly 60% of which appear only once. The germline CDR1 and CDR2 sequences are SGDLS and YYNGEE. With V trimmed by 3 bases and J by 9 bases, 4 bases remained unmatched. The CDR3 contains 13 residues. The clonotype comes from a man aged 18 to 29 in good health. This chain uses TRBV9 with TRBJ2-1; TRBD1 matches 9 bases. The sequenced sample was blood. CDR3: CASSAGTGPEQFF. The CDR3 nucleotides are TGTGCCAGCAGCGCCGGGACAGGGCCTGAGCAGTTCTTC.